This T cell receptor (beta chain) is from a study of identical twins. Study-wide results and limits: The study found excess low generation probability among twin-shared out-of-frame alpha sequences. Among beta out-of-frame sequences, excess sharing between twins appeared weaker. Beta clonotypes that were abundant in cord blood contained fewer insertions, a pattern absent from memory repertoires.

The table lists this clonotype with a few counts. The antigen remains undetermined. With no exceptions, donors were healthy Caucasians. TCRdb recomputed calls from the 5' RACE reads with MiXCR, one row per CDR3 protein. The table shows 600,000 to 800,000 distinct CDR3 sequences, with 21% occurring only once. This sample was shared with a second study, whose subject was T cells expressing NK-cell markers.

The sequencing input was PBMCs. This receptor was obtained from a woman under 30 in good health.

This CDR3 is CSAPIYANTGELFF. CDR3 coding DNA: TGCAGTGCTCCTATATACGCGAACACCGGGGAGCTGTTTTTT. This rearrangement joins TRBV20-1 to TRBJ2-2; no firm D call. The CDR3 runs 14 residues. In germline, CDR1 is DFQATT, CDR2 SNEGSKA (reference sequence). V was cut by 5 bases and J by 0 bases, with 10 bases left in between.